This record concerns one T cell receptor beta chain sequence. The antigen remains undetermined. Germline V lookup: CDR1 GTSNPN, CDR2 SVGIG (reference sequence). The CDR3 is made up of 14 amino acids. V gave up 1 base and J gave up 6 bases; unmatched junction bases: 7. The donors gave bone marrow, and they were healthy. This sample stems from a study of cytomegalovirus exposure and HLA in healthy donors. General study points: Researchers counted 164 TCR beta chains as cytomegalovirus-associated.

Primers: 60 Vbeta forward and 13 Jbeta reverse. Method: immunoSEQ multiplex PCR; TCRdb's copy keeps in-frame clones and lacks some. The sample shows over 100,000 clones, and 1.5% to 2% sits with its ten largest clones. The chain uses TRBV30 and TRBJ1-1, with 8 nucleotides matching TRBD1. The source of this sequence is a woman aged 40 to 50 in good health and CMV-seropositive. The specimen was PBMCs. CDR3 bases: TGTGCCTGGAGTGATACCAGGGGGCGGGCTGAAGCTTTCTTT. It codes for CAWSDTRGRAEAFF.